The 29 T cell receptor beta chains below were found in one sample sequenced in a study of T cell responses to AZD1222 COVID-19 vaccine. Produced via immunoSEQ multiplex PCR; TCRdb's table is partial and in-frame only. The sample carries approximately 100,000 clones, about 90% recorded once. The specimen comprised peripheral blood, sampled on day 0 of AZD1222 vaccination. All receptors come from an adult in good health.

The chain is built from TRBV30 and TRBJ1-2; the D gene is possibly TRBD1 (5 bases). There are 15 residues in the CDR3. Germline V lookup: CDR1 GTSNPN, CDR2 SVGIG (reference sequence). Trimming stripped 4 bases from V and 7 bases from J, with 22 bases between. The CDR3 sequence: CAWIGTARGRAGYTF. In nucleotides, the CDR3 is TGTGCCTGGATAGGGACTGCAAGAGGACGGGCTGGCTACACCTTC. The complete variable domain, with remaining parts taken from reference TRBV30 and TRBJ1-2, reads SQTIHQWPATLVQPVGSPLSLECTVEGTSNPNLYWYRQAAGRGLQLLFYSVGIGQISSEVPQNLSASRPQDRQFILSSKKLLLSDSGFYLCAWIGTARGRAGYTFGSGTRLTVV.

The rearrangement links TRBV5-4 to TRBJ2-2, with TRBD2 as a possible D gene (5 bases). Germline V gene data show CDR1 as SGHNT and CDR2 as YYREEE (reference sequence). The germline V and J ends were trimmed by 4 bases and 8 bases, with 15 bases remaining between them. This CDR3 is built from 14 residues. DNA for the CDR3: TGTGCCAGCAGCCTAGGACTCGCAAATGGGGAGCTGTTTTTT. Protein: CASSLGLANGELFF.

In nucleotides, the CDR3 is TGTGCCAGCTCCTTTGGGCCTGGGGACACTGAAGCTTTCTTT. This codes for CASSFGPGDTEAFF. The V and J genes are TRBV18 and TRBJ1-1, with no clear D. CDR3 length: 14 amino acids. Germline-derived CDR1 and CDR2 are KGHSH and LQKENI. V lost 6 bases and J 3 bases, leaving 14 bases between the germline ends.

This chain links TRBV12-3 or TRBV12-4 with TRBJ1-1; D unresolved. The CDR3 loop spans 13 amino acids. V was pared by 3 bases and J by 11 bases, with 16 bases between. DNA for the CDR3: TGTGCCAGCAGTTTTACATTTTCGGCGAAGGCTTTCTTT. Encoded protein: CASSFTFSAKAFF.

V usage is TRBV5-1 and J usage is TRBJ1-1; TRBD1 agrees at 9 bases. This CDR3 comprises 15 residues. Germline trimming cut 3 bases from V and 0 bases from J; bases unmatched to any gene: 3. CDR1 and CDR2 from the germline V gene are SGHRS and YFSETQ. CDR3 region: CASSSQGAMNTEAFF. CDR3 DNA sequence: TGCGCCAGCAGCTCACAGGGGGCAATGAACACTGAAGCTTTCTTT.

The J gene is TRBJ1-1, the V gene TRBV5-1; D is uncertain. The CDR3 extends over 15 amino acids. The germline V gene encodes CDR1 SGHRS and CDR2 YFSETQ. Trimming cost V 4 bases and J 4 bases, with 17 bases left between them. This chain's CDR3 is CASSPDGYSGTEAFF. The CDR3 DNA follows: TGCGCCAGCAGCCCGGACGGGTATAGCGGCACTGAAGCTTTCTTT.

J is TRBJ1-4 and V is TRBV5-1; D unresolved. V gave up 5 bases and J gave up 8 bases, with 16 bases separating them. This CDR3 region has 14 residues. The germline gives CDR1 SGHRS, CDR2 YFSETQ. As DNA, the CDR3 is TGCGCCAGCAGTTCGGACTTCGGCGGGGAAAAACTGTTTTTT. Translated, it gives CASSSDFGGEKLFF.

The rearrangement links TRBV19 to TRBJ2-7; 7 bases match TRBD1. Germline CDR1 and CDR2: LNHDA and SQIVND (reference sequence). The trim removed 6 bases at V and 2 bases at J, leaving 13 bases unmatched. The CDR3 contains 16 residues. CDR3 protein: CASSSSRTGVPYEQYF. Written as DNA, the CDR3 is TGTGCCAGTAGCAGCTCTCGTACAGGGGTTCCCTACGAGCAGTACTTC.

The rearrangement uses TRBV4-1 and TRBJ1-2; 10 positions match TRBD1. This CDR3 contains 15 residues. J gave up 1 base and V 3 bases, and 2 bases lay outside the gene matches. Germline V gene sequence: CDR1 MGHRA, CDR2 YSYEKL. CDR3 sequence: CASSHRDRGNYGYTF. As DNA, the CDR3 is TGCGCCAGCAGCCACAGGGACAGGGGTAACTATGGCTACACCTTC.

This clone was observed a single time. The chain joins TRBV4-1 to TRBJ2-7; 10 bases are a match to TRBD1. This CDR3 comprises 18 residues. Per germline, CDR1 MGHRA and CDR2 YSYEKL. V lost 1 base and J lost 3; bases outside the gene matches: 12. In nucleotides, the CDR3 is TGCGCCAGCAGCCAAGGGACCCGGACAGGGGGGCTAAACTACGAGCAGTACTTC. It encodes CASSQGTRTGGLNYEQYF.

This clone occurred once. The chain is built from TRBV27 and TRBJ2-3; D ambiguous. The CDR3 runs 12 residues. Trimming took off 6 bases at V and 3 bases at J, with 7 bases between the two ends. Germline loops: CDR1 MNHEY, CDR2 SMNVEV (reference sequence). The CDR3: CASRGWTDTQYF. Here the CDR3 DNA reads TGTGCCAGCAGGGGTTGGACAGATACGCAGTATTTT.

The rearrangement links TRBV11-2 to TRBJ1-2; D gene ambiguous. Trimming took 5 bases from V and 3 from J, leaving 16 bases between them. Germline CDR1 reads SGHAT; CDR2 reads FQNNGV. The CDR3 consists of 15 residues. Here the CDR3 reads CASSARGREDYGYTF. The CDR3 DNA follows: TGTGCCAGCAGCGCCCGGGGTAGGGAGGACTATGGCTACACCTTC.

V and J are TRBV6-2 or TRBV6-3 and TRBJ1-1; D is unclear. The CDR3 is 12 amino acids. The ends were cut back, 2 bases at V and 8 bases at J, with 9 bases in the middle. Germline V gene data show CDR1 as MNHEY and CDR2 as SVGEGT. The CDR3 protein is CASSYQRTEAFF. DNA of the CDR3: TGTGCCAGCAGTTACCAAAGAACCGAAGCTTTCTTT.

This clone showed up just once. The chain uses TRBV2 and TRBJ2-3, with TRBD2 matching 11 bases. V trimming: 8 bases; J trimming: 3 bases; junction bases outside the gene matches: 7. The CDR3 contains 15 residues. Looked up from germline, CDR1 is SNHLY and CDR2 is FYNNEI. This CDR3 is CASGELAGVTDTQYF. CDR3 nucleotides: TGTGCCAGCGGGGAACTAGCGGGGGTGACAGATACGCAGTATTTT.

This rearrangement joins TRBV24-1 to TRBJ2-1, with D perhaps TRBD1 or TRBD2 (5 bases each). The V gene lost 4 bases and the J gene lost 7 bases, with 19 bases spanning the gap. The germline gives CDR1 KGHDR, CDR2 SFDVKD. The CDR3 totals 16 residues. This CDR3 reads CATSDARAQGRNEQFF. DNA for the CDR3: TGTGCCACCAGTGACGCGCGGGCCCAGGGCAGGAATGAGCAGTTCTTC.

The CDR3 sequence: CASSQDMADGGYNEQFF. CDR3 nucleotide sequence: TGTGCCAGCAGCCAAGATATGGCGGACGGAGGCTACAATGAGCAGTTCTTC. This chain joins TRBV3-1 (or the pseudogene TRBV3-2) and TRBJ2-1; D may be TRBD2 (5 bases). V was trimmed by 0 bases and J by 3 bases, leaving 15 bases between them. This CDR3 has 17 amino acids. Germline V gene data show CDR1 as LGHDT and CDR2 as YNNKEL (reference sequence).

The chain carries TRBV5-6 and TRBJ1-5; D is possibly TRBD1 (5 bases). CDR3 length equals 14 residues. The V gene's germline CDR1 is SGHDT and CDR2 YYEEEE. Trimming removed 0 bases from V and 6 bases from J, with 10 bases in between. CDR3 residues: CASSLAGRPQPQHF. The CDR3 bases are TGTGCCAGCAGCTTGGCAGGGAGACCTCAGCCCCAGCATTTT. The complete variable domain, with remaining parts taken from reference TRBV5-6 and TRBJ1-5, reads DAGVTQSPTHLIKTRGQQVTLRCSPKSGHDTVSWYQQALGQGPQFIFQYYEEEERQRGNFPDRFSGHQFPNYSSELNVNALLLGDSALYLCASSLAGRPQPQHFGDGTRLSIL.

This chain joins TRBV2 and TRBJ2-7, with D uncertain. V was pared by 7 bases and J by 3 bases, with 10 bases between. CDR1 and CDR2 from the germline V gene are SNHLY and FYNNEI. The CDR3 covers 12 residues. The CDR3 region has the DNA TGTGCCAGCACCAAGGACGGCTACGAGCAGTACTTC. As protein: CASTKDGYEQYF.

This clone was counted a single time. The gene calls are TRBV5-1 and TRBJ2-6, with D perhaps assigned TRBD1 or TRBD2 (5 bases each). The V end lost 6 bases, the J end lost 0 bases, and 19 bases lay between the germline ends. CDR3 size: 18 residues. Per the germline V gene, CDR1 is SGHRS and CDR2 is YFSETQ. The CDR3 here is CASNPGAQPYSGANVLTF. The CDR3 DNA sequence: TGCGCCAGCAATCCCGGGGCCCAACCCTACTCTGGGGCCAACGTCCTGACTTTC.

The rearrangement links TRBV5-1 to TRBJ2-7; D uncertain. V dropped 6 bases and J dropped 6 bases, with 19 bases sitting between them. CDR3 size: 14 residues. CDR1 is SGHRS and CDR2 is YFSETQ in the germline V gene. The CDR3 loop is CASNRQVGTREQYF. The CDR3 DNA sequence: TGCGCCAGCAATCGGCAGGTCGGTACGCGCGAGCAGTACTTC.

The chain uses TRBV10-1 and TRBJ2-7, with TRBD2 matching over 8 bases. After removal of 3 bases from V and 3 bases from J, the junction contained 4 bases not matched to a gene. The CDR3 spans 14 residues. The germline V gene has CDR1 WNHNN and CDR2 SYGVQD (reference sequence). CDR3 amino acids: CASSDRLAGYEQYF. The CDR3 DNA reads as TGCGCCAGCAGTGATAGGCTAGCGGGCTACGAGCAGTACTTC.

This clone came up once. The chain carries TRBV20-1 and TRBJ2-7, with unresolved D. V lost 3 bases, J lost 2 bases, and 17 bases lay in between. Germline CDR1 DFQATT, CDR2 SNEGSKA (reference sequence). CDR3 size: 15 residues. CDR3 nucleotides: TGCAGTGCTAGTTTCATTTCCTCAGGCACCTACGAGCAGTACTTC. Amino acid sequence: CSASFISSGTYEQYF.

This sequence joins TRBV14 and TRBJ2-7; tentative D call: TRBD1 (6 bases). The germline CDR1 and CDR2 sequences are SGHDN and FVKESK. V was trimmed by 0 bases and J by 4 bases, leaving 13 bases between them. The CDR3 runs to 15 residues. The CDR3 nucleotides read TGTGCCAGCAGCCAAGACGGGACACGCCATTACGAGCAGTACTTC. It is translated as CASSQDGTRHYEQYF.

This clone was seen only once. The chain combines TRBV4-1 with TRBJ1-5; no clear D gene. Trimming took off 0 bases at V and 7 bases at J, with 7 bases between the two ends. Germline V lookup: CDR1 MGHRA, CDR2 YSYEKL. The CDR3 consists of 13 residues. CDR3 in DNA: TGCGCCAGCAGCCAAGATCCTAGCCAGCCCCAGCATTTT. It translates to CASSQDPSQPQHF.

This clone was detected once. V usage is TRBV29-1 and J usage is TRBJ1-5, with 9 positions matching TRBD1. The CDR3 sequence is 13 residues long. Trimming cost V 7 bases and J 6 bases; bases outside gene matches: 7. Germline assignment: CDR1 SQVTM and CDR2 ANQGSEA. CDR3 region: CSATGGAGQPQHF. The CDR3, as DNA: TGCAGCGCCACAGGGGGCGCGGGTCAGCCCCAGCATTTT.

CDR3 coding DNA: TGTGCCAGCAGCCGCCGGGACAGGCAATTGGGGGAGCTGTTTTTT. Translation: CASSRRDRQLGELFF. J is TRBJ2-2 and V is TRBV7-2; TRBD1 matches 8 bases. The V gene's germline CDR1 is SGHTA and CDR2 FQGNSA. The junction had 10 bases not matched to a gene; V was cut back by 5 bases and J by 8 bases. The CDR3 has 15 residues. Full variable domain (missing parts from reference TRBV7-2 and TRBJ2-2): GAGVSQSPSNKVTEKGKDVELRCDPISGHTALYWYRQSLGQGLEFLIYFQGNSAPDKSGLPSDRFSAERTGGSVSTLTIQRTQQEDSAVYLCASSRRDRQLGELFFGEGSRLTVL.

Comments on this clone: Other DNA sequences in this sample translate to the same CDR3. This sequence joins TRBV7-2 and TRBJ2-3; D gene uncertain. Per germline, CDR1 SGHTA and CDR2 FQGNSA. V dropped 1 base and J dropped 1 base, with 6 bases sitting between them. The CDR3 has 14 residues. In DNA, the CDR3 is TGTGCCAGCAGCTTAGGAAGGGGCACAGATACGCAGTATTTT. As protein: CASSLGRGTDTQYF.

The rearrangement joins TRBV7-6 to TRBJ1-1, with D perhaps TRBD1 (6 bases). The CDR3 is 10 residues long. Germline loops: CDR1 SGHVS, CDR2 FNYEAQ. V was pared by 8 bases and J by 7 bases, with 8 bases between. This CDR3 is CASQDSEAFF. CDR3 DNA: TGTGCCAGCCAGGACAGTGAAGCTTTCTTT.

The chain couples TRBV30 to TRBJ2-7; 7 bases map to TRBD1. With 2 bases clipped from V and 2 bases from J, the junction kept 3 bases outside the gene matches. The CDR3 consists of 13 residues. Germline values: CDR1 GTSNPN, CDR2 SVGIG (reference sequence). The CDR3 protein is CAWSTGATYEQYF. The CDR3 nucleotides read TGTGCCTGGAGTACAGGGGCGACCTACGAGCAGTACTTC.